The 28 T cell receptor beta chains in this list originate from one sample, sequenced in a study of multiple sclerosis patients with progressive multifocal leukoencephalopathy. The time point: 12 to 13 months of natalizumab therapy. The table came from immunoSEQ multiplex PCR; TCRdb's copy has only in-frame clones and leaves some out. The sample includes roughly 29,000 clones, 90% seen only once; the top ten take approximately 1.4%. Here the sequenced sample was PBMCs, taken from a patient treated with natalizumab. The receptors here all came from a human donor with multiple sclerosis.

Note on this clone: Other DNA sequences in this sample translate to the same CDR3. The DNA for the CDR3 is TGTGCCAGCAGCGTTTCAGGAAACACCATATATTTT. Its protein product is CASSVSGNTIYF. This chain uses TRBV9 with TRBJ1-3; the D is unclear. Trimming pared 2 bases from V and 4 bases from J, leaving 4 bases between. Germline CDR1 SGDLS, CDR2 YYNGEE. This CDR3 region has 12 residues.

The V and J genes are TRBV28 and TRBJ2-3, with 7 bases lining up with TRBD2. Germline V lookup: CDR1 MDHEN, CDR2 SYDVKM. This CDR3 region has 15 residues. The trim removed 6 bases at V and 1 base at J, leaving 7 bases unmatched. The CDR3 reads CASRLGLRGTDTQYF. The CDR3 DNA reads TGTGCCAGCAGATTGGGACTAAGGGGCACAGATACGCAGTATTTT.

The V call is TRBV5-1, the J call TRBJ2-7, with 7 bases that match TRBD1. V dropped 4 bases and J dropped 2; count of bases not matched to a gene: 6. CDR1 and CDR2 (germline): SGHRS, YFSETQ. The length of the CDR3 is 14 residues. The chain's CDR3 is CASSITGVAYEQYF. In DNA form, the CDR3 reads TGCGCCAGCAGCATTACAGGGGTAGCCTACGAGCAGTACTTC.

The chain combines TRBV6-5 with TRBJ1-1; no clear D gene. The CDR3 covers 14 residues. V lost 7 bases, J lost 1 base, and 13 bases lay in between. From germline, CDR1 is MNHEY and CDR2 SVGAGI. The CDR3 sequence is CASNPVLSNTEAFF. Here the CDR3 DNA reads TGTGCCAGCAACCCGGTCCTTTCGAACACTGAAGCTTTCTTT.

J is TRBJ2-5 and V is TRBV9; 11 bases align to TRBD1. J gave up 4 bases and V 4 bases, and 6 bases lay outside the gene matches. There are 15 residues in the CDR3. The germline V gene encodes CDR1 SGDLS and CDR2 YYNGEE. The CDR3 here is CASSSSGTGGETQYF. CDR3 sequence (DNA): TGTGCCAGCAGCTCGTCCGGGACAGGGGGAGAGACCCAGTACTTC.

The V gene is TRBV11-3, the J gene TRBJ2-2; D unresolved. The CDR3 runs 15 residues. Between the trimmed V and J ends, which lost 1 base and 3 bases, there was a span of 9 bases. From germline, CDR1 is SGHNT and CDR2 YENEEA. In DNA form, the CDR3 reads TGTGCCAGCAGCTTAGCTGGCCAGTACACCGGGGAGCTGTTTTTT. This translates into CASSLAGQYTGELFF.

Details on this clone: This specimen includes other DNA sequences encoding the same CDR3. V usage is TRBV7-8 and J usage is TRBJ2-1; 8 nucleotides agree with TRBD2. V dropped 1 base and J dropped 7; count of bases not matched to a gene: 3. CDR1 and CDR2 (germline): SGHVS, FQNEAQ. The CDR3 is 14 amino acids. The CDR3 DNA is TGTGCCAGCAGCTTAGGCGGGGGGTTTAATGAGCAGTTCTTC. Translated, it gives CASSLGGGFNEQFF.

The chain is built from TRBV21-1 and TRBJ1-3; the D call of TRBD1 is as the table states it, not checked on the DNA. TRBV21-1 is tagged as a pseudogene. The length of the CDR3 is 14 residues. CDR3 in DNA: TGTGCCAGCACTCTGGGGGCCCCCGGAAACACCATATATTTT. It specifies CASTLGAPGNTIYF.

The rearrangement links TRBV11-2 to TRBJ1-1; D is undetermined. The CDR3 runs to 13 residues. Trimming took 3 bases from V and 0 from J, leaving 5 bases between them. The germline V gene encodes CDR1 SGHAT and CDR2 FQNNGV. The CDR3 DNA reads TGTGCCAGCAGCTTCTTCATGAACACTGAAGCTTTCTTT. Its protein is CASSFFMNTEAFF.

This sequence joins TRBV6-1 and TRBJ2-7; 9 positions agree with TRBD1. The V and J ends lost 4 bases and 3 bases, in that order; junction bases with no gene match: 10. This CDR3 has 16 residues. CDR1 and CDR2 from the germline V gene are MNHNS and SASEGT. The CDR3 bases are TGTGCCAGCAGTGTTCTACCGGGACAGGGAAGCTACGAGCAGTACTTC. Translated, it gives CASSVLPGQGSYEQYF.

The chain is built from TRBV9 and TRBJ2-3; 10 bases line up with TRBD2. The CDR3 is made up of 16 amino acids. The germline CDR1 and CDR2 sequences are SGDLS and YYNGEE. With 3 bases clipped from V and 6 bases from J, the junction kept 10 bases outside the gene matches. The CDR3 DNA is TGTGCCAGCAGCGCCCCCCAGCGGGGGGGATTTGATACGCAGTATTTT. It translates to CASSAPQRGGFDTQYF. Full variable domain (rest looked up from reference TRBV9 and TRBJ2-3): DSGVTQTPKHLITATGQRVTLRCSPRSGDLSVYWYQQSLDQGLQFLIQYYNGEERAKGNILERFSAQQFPDLHSELNLSSLELGDSALYFCASSAPQRGGFDTQYFGPGTRLTVL.

This chain joins TRBV14 and TRBJ2-7; 9 bases match TRBD1. This CDR3 comprises 13 residues. With V trimmed by 4 bases and J by 7 bases, 5 bases remained unmatched. Germline V gene sequence: CDR1 SGHDN, CDR2 FVKESK. CDR3 loop: CASSPIQGAEQYF. In nucleotides, the CDR3 is TGTGCCAGCAGCCCAATACAGGGGGCTGAGCAGTACTTC.

The chain links TRBV13 to TRBJ1-1; a weak D match, TRBD1 (6 bases). The CDR3 sequence is 16 residues long. Germline CDR1 and CDR2: PRHDT and FYEKMQ (reference sequence). V was clipped by 5 bases and J by 5 bases, with 21 bases between them. The CDR3 sequence: CASSAFPRGAGTEAFF. In DNA, the CDR3 is TGTGCCAGCAGCGCCTTCCCTCGGGGGGCGGGAACTGAAGCTTTCTTT.

This rearrangement joins TRBV19 to TRBJ1-1; D call uncertain. The CDR3 length is 13 residues. Germline CDR1 is LNHDA and CDR2 is SQIVND (reference sequence). Trimming left V 7 bases short and J 3 bases short, with 12 bases between. CDR3 residues: CASTSLGHTEAFF. The CDR3 DNA is TGTGCCAGTACCTCCCTGGGTCACACTGAAGCTTTCTTT.

The rearrangement links TRBV18 to TRBJ2-7; D may be TRBD1 (6 bases). V was cut by 5 bases and J by 6 bases, with 11 bases left in between. In germline, CDR1 is KGHSH, CDR2 LQKENI. CDR3 length equals 12 residues. The CDR3 sequence is CASSSDSREQYF. The DNA for the CDR3 is TGTGCCAGCTCATCGGACAGTCGCGAGCAGTACTTC.

The genes are TRBV9 and TRBJ1-1, with a possible D match to TRBD1 (6 bases). Trimming took off 0 bases at V and 0 bases at J, with 24 bases between the two ends. This CDR3 spans 20 amino acids. CDR1 and CDR2 (germline): SGDLS, YYNGEE. CDR3 amino acids: CASSVGFGTSRTGVNTEAFF. In DNA form, the CDR3 reads TGTGCCAGCAGCGTAGGGTTCGGGACATCGAGGACGGGTGTGAACACTGAAGCTTTCTTT. Combining the CDR3 with reference TRBV9 and TRBJ1-1 gives the whole variable domain DSGVTQTPKHLITATGQRVTLRCSPRSGDLSVYWYQQSLDQGLQFLIQYYNGEERAKGNILERFSAQQFPDLHSELNLSSLELGDSALYFCASSVGFGTSRTGVNTEAFFGQGTRLTVV.

This clone was picked up a small number of times. In DNA form, the CDR3 reads TGTGCCAGCAGCTTCGGGGCTGGCTCTGGAAACACCATATATTTT. Encoded protein: CASSFGAGSGNTIYF. V usage is TRBV7-9 and J usage is TRBJ1-3, with D perhaps TRBD1 (5 bases). This CDR3 contains 15 residues. Deletions cut 3 bases from V and 0 bases from J, with 9 bases between. Per the germline V gene, CDR1 is SEHNR and CDR2 is FQNEAQ (reference sequence).

The CDR3 sequence is CASSLPGSGRETQYF. In DNA, the CDR3 is TGTGCCAGCAGTCTACCGGGATCCGGGCGAGAGACCCAGTACTTC. The chain employs TRBV2 and TRBJ2-5; TRBD2 is a possible D gene (5 bases). V gave up 5 bases and J gave up 4 bases, with 17 bases separating them. Germline V gene sequence: CDR1 SNHLY, CDR2 FYNNEI. This CDR3 comprises 15 residues.

CDR3 loop: CASSFLQGVATEAFF. The CDR3 DNA reads TGTGCCAGCAGCTTTCTGCAGGGGGTTGCCACTGAAGCTTTCTTT. The chain joins TRBV7-9 to TRBJ1-1, with 7 positions matching TRBD1. V was clipped by 3 bases and J by 4 bases; unmatched bases: 8. The germline gives CDR1 SEHNR, CDR2 FQNEAQ (reference sequence). There are 15 residues in the CDR3.

This clone showed up just a few times. This chain joins TRBV9 and TRBJ2-5; 7 nucleotides align to TRBD2. The CDR3 sequence is 17 residues long. Germline CDR1 is SGDLS and CDR2 is YYNGEE. J lost 5 bases, V lost 0 bases, and 13 bases had no gene match. CDR3 sequence: CASSVGYRLMGGETQYF. CDR3 DNA: TGTGCCAGCAGCGTAGGCTACAGACTCATGGGAGGGGAGACCCAGTACTTC.

The chain employs TRBV6-1 and TRBJ2-5; 10 bases match TRBD1. This CDR3 region has 18 residues. CDR1 and CDR2 (germline): MNHNS, SASEGT. V lost 4 bases and J lost 4; bases outside the gene matches: 15. The CDR3 loop is CASSGGRWDRGHRETQYF. CDR3 coding DNA: TGTGCCAGCAGTGGGGGACGTTGGGACAGGGGTCACCGAGAGACCCAGTACTTC.

The CDR3 DNA is TGTGCCAGCAGTTACTCGAGGTCTTACCAAGAGACCCAGTACTTC. It codes for CASSYSRSYQETQYF. The rearrangement uses TRBV6-5 and TRBJ2-5; D is unclear. The V and J ends lost 0 bases and 0 bases respectively, with 8 bases between them. The CDR3 length is 15 residues. Per the germline V gene, CDR1 is MNHEY and CDR2 is SVGAGI.

V gene TRBV6-6 combines with J gene TRBJ2-7; 10 bases are shared with TRBD2. Germline CDR1 reads MNHNY; CDR2 reads SVGAGI (reference sequence). The CDR3 has 14 amino acids. V dropped 7 bases and J dropped 1; count of bases not matched to a gene: 4. The CDR3 protein is CASKLAGASYEQYF. The DNA for the CDR3 is TGTGCCAGCAAGCTAGCGGGGGCGTCCTACGAGCAGTACTTC.

This clone showed up just a few times. The chain is built from TRBV7-2 and TRBJ2-4; no reliable D call. CDR3 length: 14 residues. CDR1 and CDR2 from the germline V gene are SGHTA and FQGNSA. V was trimmed by 5 bases and J by 0 bases, leaving 8 bases between them. The CDR3 coding sequence is TGTGCCAGCAGCCCCCGACAAGCCAAAAACATTCAGTACTTC. This translates into CASSPRQAKNIQYF.

This clone was seen more than once but under ten times. The sample holds other DNA sequences that translate to the same CDR3. The chain combines TRBV6-4 with TRBJ2-3; 12 bases map to TRBD2. V shed 0 bases and J 4 bases; nucleotides not matched to a gene: 2. The CDR3 spans 16 residues. Germline CDR1 MRHNA, CDR2 SNTAGT. The CDR3 bases are TGTGCCAGCAGTGACTCGGCTAGCGGGGGGGCAGATACGCAGTATTTT. This gives the protein CASSDSASGGADTQYF.

The chain carries TRBV5-1 and TRBJ1-2; 7 bases are a match to TRBD1. From germline, CDR1 is SGHRS and CDR2 YFSETQ. This CDR3 contains 18 residues. V lost 1 base, J lost 1 base, and 13 bases stayed unmatched. This CDR3 is CASSLRSGTAKINYGYTF. DNA of the CDR3: TGCGCCAGCAGCTTGCGTTCCGGGACAGCGAAAATTAACTATGGCTACACCTTC.

This clone came up a few times. V and J are TRBV4-3 and TRBJ1-3; D unclear. Germline V CDR1 and CDR2: LGHNA, YSLEER. The CDR3 extends over 13 amino acids. V lost 1 base and J lost 5, with 6 bases in between. The CDR3 reads CASSQGRRNTIYF. The CDR3 nucleotides are TGCGCCAGCAGCCAAGGTAGAAGAAACACCATATATTTT.

The chain uses TRBV5-6 and TRBJ1-1; D is uncertain. This CDR3 comprises 14 residues. V was pared by 2 bases and J by 4 bases, with 12 bases between. The germline CDR1 and CDR2 sequences are SGHDT and YYEEEE. CDR3 region: CASSLVGLSTEAFF. The CDR3 DNA reads TGTGCCAGCAGCTTAGTGGGATTGAGCACTGAAGCTTTCTTT.